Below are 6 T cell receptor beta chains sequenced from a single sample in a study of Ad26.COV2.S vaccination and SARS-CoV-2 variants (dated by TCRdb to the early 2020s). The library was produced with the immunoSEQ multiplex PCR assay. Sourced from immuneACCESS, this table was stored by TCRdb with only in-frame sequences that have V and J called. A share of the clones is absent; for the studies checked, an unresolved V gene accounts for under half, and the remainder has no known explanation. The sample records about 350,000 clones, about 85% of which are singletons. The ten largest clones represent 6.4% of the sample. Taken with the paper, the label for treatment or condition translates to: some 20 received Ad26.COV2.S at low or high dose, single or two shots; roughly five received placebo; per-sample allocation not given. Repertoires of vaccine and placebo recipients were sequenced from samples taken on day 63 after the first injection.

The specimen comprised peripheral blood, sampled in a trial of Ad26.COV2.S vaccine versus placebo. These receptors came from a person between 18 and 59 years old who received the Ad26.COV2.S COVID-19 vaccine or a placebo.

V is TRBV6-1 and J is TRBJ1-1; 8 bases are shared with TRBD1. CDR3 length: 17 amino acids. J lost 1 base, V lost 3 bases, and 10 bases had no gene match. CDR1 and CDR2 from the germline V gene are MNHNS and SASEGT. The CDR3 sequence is CASSDGPGRGPNTEAFF. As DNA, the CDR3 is TGTGCCAGCAGTGATGGTCCGGGCAGGGGGCCGAACACTGAAGCTTTCTTT.

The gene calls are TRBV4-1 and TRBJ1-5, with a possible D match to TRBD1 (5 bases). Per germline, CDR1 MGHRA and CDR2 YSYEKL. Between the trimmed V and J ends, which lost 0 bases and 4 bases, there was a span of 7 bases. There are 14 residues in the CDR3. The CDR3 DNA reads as TGCGCCAGCAGCCAAGACTGGGGGAATCAGCCCCAGCATTTT. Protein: CASSQDWGNQPQHF.

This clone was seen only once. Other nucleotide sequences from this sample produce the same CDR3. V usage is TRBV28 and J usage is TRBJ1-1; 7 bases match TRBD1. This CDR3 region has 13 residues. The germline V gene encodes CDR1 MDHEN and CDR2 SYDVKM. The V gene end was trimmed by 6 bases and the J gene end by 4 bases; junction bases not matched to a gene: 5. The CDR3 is CASRRQGGTEAFF. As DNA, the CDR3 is TGTGCCAGCAGAAGACAGGGTGGCACTGAAGCTTTCTTT.

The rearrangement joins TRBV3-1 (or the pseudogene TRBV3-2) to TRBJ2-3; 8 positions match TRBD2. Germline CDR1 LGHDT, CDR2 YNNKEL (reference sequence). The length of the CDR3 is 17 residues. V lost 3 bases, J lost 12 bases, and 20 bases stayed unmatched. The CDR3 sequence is CASSQPLSFLGVAGQYF. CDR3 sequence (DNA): TGTGCCAGCAGCCAGCCCCTCTCCTTCCTCGGGGTAGCGGGACAGTATTTT.

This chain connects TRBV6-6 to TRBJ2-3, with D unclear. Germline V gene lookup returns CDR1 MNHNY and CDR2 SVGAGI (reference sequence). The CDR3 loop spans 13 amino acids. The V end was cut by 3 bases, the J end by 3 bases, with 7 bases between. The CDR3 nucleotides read TGTGCCAGCAGTTATCGGTATACAGATACGCAGTATTTT. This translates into CASSYRYTDTQYF.

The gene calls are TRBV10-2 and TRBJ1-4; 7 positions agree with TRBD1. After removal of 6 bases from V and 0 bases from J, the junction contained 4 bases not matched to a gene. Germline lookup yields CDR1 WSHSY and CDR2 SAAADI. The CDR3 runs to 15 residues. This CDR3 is CASSATGATNEKLFF. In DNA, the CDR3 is TGCGCCAGCAGCGCCACAGGGGCAACTAATGAAAAACTGTTTTTT.